The 13 T cell receptor beta chains below were found in one sample sequenced in a study of cytomegalovirus exposure and HLA in healthy donors. TCRdb's table, derived via immunoSEQ multiplex PCR, lists solely in-frame clones and lacks some. The sample has more than 70,000 clones; about 96% are singletons. The sequenced material came from PBMCs. Receptors were obtained from a man aged 18-30 years in good health and CMV-seropositive.

The V and J genes are TRBV30 and TRBJ2-7; 12 nucleotides match TRBD2. V lost 5 bases, J lost 4 bases, and 3 bases stayed unmatched. From germline, CDR1 is GTSNPN and CDR2 SVGIG (reference sequence). This CDR3 has 13 amino acids. DNA for the CDR3: TGTGCCTGGCGTACTAGCGGGAGGTACGAGCAGTACTTC. Amino acids: CAWRTSGRYEQYF.

The count of this clone is one. V usage is TRBV6-5 and J usage is TRBJ2-1, with 9 bases aligning to TRBD1. Germline V gives CDR1 MNHEY, CDR2 SVGAGI. J gave up 8 bases and V 0 bases, and 8 bases lay outside the gene matches. The length of the CDR3 is 16 residues. CDR3 sequence reads: CASSYSLTGGEDEQFF. CDR3 nucleotides: TGTGCCAGCAGTTACTCGCTGACAGGGGGAGAGGATGAGCAGTTCTTC.

The rearrangement uses TRBV4-1 and TRBJ1-2; D perhaps matches TRBD1 (6 bases). Germline loops: CDR1 MGHRA, CDR2 YSYEKL. The CDR3 extends over 17 amino acids. The V and J ends lost 2 bases and 3 bases respectively, with 19 bases between them. This CDR3 is CASSQLGLTGSDYGYTF. The CDR3 nucleotides are TGCGCCAGCAGCCAACTGGGATTGACAGGCTCGGACTATGGCTACACCTTC.

The chain joins TRBV5-1 to TRBJ2-2, with D possibly being TRBD1 (5 bases). The germline gives CDR1 SGHRS, CDR2 YFSETQ. V lost 2 bases and J 2 bases, leaving 13 bases between the germline ends. CDR3 size: 16 residues. The CDR3 DNA reads TGCGCCAGCAGCTTAGGGGAACTGGCTAACACCGGGGAGCTGTTTTTT. Amino acids: CASSLGELANTGELFF.

The table lists this clone with a count of one. This chain connects TRBV2 to TRBJ1-2; D possibly corresponds to TRBD1 (6 bases). Germline lookup yields CDR1 SNHLY and CDR2 FYNNEI. This CDR3 region has 16 residues. V lost 0 bases to trimming and J lost 9 bases, with 20 bases between them. The CDR3 reads CASSEALGGLRERYTF. The CDR3 DNA sequence: TGTGCCAGCAGTGAAGCGCTTGGGGGCCTGAGGGAACGCTACACCTTC.

The V gene is TRBV19, the J gene TRBJ2-7, with 9 positions matching TRBD1. With V trimmed by 3 bases and J by 4 bases, 4 bases remained unmatched. CDR3 length equals 14 residues. Per the germline V gene, CDR1 is LNHDA and CDR2 is SQIVND (reference sequence). The CDR3 coding sequence is TGTGCCAGTAGTATCAGGACAGGGGCGTACGAGCAGTACTTC. Its protein is CASSIRTGAYEQYF.

The chain recombines TRBV19 with TRBJ1-5; D possibly corresponds to TRBD1 (5 bases). V was clipped by 0 bases and J by 6 bases, with 18 bases between them. The germline V gene has CDR1 LNHDA and CDR2 SQIVND (reference sequence). CDR3 size: 17 residues. Here the CDR3 DNA reads TGTGCCAGTAGTATAGATCCTCCGGCCAGGGTTGGTCAGCCCCAGCATTTT. This translates into CASSIDPPARVGQPQHF.

Written as DNA, the CDR3 is TGTGCCAGCAGTCAGGGTTCCGCTAATGAAAAACTGTTTTTT. This codes for CASSQGSANEKLFF. The genes are TRBV2 and TRBJ1-4; possible D gene TRBD1, 5 bases. The ends were cut back, 5 bases at V and 3 bases at J, with 10 bases in the middle. Germline CDR1 and CDR2: SNHLY and FYNNEI. This CDR3 spans 14 amino acids.

This clone was detected only once. The rearrangement links TRBV7-2 to TRBJ2-7, with D perhaps TRBD2 (5 bases). Germline V gene data show CDR1 as SGHTA and CDR2 as FQGNSA. V was trimmed by 1 base and J by 0 bases, leaving 7 bases between them. This CDR3 comprises 14 residues. The CDR3 spells CASSLGRVSYEQYF. CDR3 DNA sequence: TGTGCCAGCAGCTTAGGGCGGGTCTCCTACGAGCAGTACTTC.

The chain recombines TRBV29-1 with TRBJ2-1; D gene unclear. Germline V gene data show CDR1 as SQVTM and CDR2 as ANQGSEA. Trimming stripped 6 bases from V and 7 bases from J, with 7 bases between. The CDR3 totals 10 residues. CDR3 in DNA: TGCAGCGTCCTTGCGAATGAGCAGTTCTTC. Translating it yields CSVLANEQFF.

The chain has TRBV28 and TRBJ2-1, with 8 positions matching TRBD1. Germline CDR1 MDHEN, CDR2 SYDVKM. V was clipped by 2 bases and J by 4 bases; unmatched bases: 1. The CDR3 contains 14 residues. The CDR3 spells CASSLRDRYNEQFF. CDR3 in DNA: TGTGCCAGCAGTTTACGGGACAGGTACAATGAGCAGTTCTTC.

V usage is TRBV6-1 and J usage is TRBJ1-4; D is unclear. Germline V CDR1 and CDR2: MNHNS, SASEGT. The CDR3 contains 15 residues. The germline V and J ends were trimmed by 4 bases and 0 bases, with 9 bases remaining between them. CDR3 region: CASSGNLATNEKLFF. The DNA for the CDR3 is TGTGCCAGCAGTGGAAATTTAGCAACTAATGAAAAACTGTTTTTT.

The chain joins TRBV30 to TRBJ2-1; 8 nucleotides match TRBD2. In germline, CDR1 is GTSNPN, CDR2 SVGIG (reference sequence). The CDR3 consists of 17 residues. Trimming took 2 bases from V and 10 from J; bases not matched to a gene: 19. Here the CDR3 reads CAWSPTWGTSASYEQFF. The CDR3 DNA sequence: TGTGCCTGGAGTCCGACTTGGGGGACTAGTGCATCCTACGAGCAGTTCTTC.